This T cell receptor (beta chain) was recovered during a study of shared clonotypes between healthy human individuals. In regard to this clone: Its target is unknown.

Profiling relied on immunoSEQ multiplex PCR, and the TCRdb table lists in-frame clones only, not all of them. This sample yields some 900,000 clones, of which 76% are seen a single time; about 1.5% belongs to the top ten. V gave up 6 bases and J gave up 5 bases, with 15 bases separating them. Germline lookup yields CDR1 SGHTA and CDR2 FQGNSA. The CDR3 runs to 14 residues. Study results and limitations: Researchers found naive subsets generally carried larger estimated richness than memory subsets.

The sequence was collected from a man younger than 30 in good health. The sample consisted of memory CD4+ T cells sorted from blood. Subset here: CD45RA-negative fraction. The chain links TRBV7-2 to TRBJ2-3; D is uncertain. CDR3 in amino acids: CASSPPERRDTQYF. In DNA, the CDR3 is TGTGCCAGCAGTCCTCCCGAGCGCAGAGATACGCAGTATTTT.